These 14 T cell receptor beta chains were all obtained from the same sample, sequenced in a study of T cells after yellow fever vaccination. TCRdb ran MiXCR on the 5' RACE reads and lists one entry per CDR3 protein. The sample yields 300,000 to 400,000 distinct CDR3 sequences, around 13% seen once. The sequencing used CD4+ T cells sorted from PBMCs, collected 15 days after the yellow fever booster vaccination. All receptors come from a man aged 18 to 35 who received the YFV17D yellow fever vaccine.

The chain joins TRBV10-3 to TRBJ2-1, with unresolved D. The CDR3 consists of 14 residues. V was shortened by 2 bases and J by 7 bases, with 12 bases between the two germline ends. CDR1 is ENHRY and CDR2 is SYGVKD in the germline V gene. The CDR3 here is CAISEIGTSNEQFF. CDR3 DNA: TGTGCCATCAGTGAGATCGGAACTTCGAATGAGCAGTTCTTC.

V is TRBV18 and J is TRBJ2-1, with D perhaps being TRBD1 or TRBD2 (5 bases each). V lost 6 bases and J lost 4, with 19 bases in between. CDR3 length: 16 residues. Looked up from germline, CDR1 is KGHSH and CDR2 is LQKENI. CDR3 bases: TGTGCCAGCTCTCATACTAGAGGGGTGAGGTACAATGAGCAGTTCTTC. As protein: CASSHTRGVRYNEQFF.

A few counts support this clonotype. CDR3 sequence: CASSEYYNSPLHF. The DNA of the CDR3 is TGTGCCAGCAGTGAATACTATAATTCACCCCTCCACTTT. The rearrangement joins TRBV25-1 to TRBJ1-6; D is uncertain. The CDR3 has 13 residues. The germline CDR1 and CDR2 sequences are MGHDK and SYGVNS. Deletions cut 0 bases from V and 3 bases from J, with 0 bases between.

Ten or more counts support this clonotype. The rearrangement uses TRBV27 and TRBJ2-5, with D possibly being TRBD2 (6 bases). V lost 4 bases and J lost 7, with 19 bases in between. Per germline, CDR1 MNHEY and CDR2 SMNVEV (reference sequence). This CDR3 comprises 15 residues. This CDR3 reads CASSSFTSSTGTQYF. DNA for the CDR3: TGTGCCAGCAGTTCATTTACTAGCTCTACGGGGACCCAGTACTTC.

In its sample, this clonotype was seen a few times. J is TRBJ1-1 and V is TRBV5-1, with 8 bases fitting TRBD1. The CDR3 is made up of 13 amino acids. Losses at the gene ends were 3 bases for V and 6 bases for J; bases not matched to a gene: 4. Germline V CDR1 and CDR2: SGHRS, YFSETQ. The CDR3 is CASSSGQVAEAFF. The CDR3 region has the DNA TGCGCCAGCAGCTCGGGACAGGTCGCTGAAGCTTTCTTT. Full variable domain (outside the CDR3, taken from reference TRBV5-1 and TRBJ1-1): KAGVTQTPRYLIKTRGQQVTLSCSPISGHRSVSWYQQTPGQGLQFLFEYFSETQRNKGNFPGRFSGRQFSNSRSEMNVSTLELGDSALYLCASSSGQVAEAFFGQGTRLTVV.

This clonotype appeared many times. V is TRBV4-2 and J is TRBJ2-3, with a weak D call TRBD1 (5 bases). V shed 4 bases and J shed 2 bases, with 10 bases lying between them. Germline V gene sequence: CDR1 LGHNA, CDR2 YNFKEQ. The CDR3 has 14 amino acids. The CDR3 DNA reads as TGTGCCAGCAGCCCTGACAGCCTCACAGATACGCAGTATTTT. Protein product: CASSPDSLTDTQYF.

This clonotype was seen more than once but under ten times. The gene calls are TRBV6-1 and TRBJ1-1; 10 bases match TRBD1. The CDR3 sequence is 16 residues long. Germline V gives CDR1 MNHNS, CDR2 SASEGT. V trimming: 3 bases; J trimming: 5 bases; junction bases outside the gene matches: 9. The CDR3: CASSDPRDRGQTEAFF. In DNA, the CDR3 is TGTGCCAGCAGTGACCCCAGGGACAGGGGACAAACTGAAGCTTTCTTT.

In its sample, this clonotype was seen once. The chain is built from TRBV12-3 or TRBV12-4 and TRBJ1-5; D is undetermined. The CDR3 covers 14 residues. Trimming removed 6 bases at V and 3 bases at J, with 12 bases between. CDR3 DNA: TGTGCCAGCAGCTCTGTTACTTACAATCAGCCCCAGCATTTT. It translates to CASSSVTYNQPQHF.

J is TRBJ1-2 and V is TRBV18, with D possibly being TRBD1 (6 bases). V lost 4 bases to trimming and J lost 3 bases, with 15 bases between them. The CDR3 consists of 15 residues. Germline V gives CDR1 KGHSH, CDR2 LQKENI. CDR3 in amino acids: CASSLTGTGDYGYTF. CDR3 DNA sequence: TGTGCCAGCTCACTTACAGGGACGGGAGACTATGGCTACACCTTC.

The J gene is TRBJ2-3, the V gene TRBV7-8; 10 bases are a match to TRBD2. The CDR3 is made up of 15 amino acids. The J segment lost 2 bases and the V segment lost 5 bases, leaving 4 bases of the junction unmatched. Germline V CDR1 and CDR2: SGHVS, FQNEAQ. The CDR3 region is CASSVSGGPTDTQYF. The CDR3, as DNA: TGTGCCAGCAGCGTTAGCGGGGGGCCCACAGATACGCAGTATTTT. Using reference TRBV7-8 and TRBJ2-3 for the parts outside the CDR3, the full variable domain is GAGVSQSPRYKVAKRGQDVALRCDPISGHVSLFWYQQALGQGPEFLTYFQNEAQLDKSGLPSDRFFAERPEGSVSTLKIQRTQQEDSAVYLCASSVSGGPTDTQYFGPGTRLTVL.

This clonotype was counted a few times. This rearrangement joins TRBV27 to TRBJ2-2; D might be TRBD2 (6 bases). Germline CDR1 reads MNHEY; CDR2 reads SMNVEV (reference sequence). V lost 3 bases and J lost 6, with 11 bases in between. CDR3 length: 14 residues. The CDR3 coding sequence is TGTGCCAGCAGTTTGACGTGGGACTCCGGGGAGCTGTTTTTT. Protein: CASSLTWDSGELFF.

V and J are TRBV12-3 or TRBV12-4 and TRBJ2-3; TRBD1 aligns across 9 bases. V dropped 6 bases and J dropped 5; count of bases not matched to a gene: 9. This CDR3 has 15 amino acids. CDR3 coding DNA: TGTGCCAGCAGCCGCGACAGGGGGATAGTAGATACGCAGTATTTT. It codes for CASSRDRGIVDTQYF.

This clonotype has a count of ten or more. The chain uses TRBV4-2 and TRBJ2-2; unclear D gene. This CDR3 is built from 15 residues. Germline CDR1 reads LGHNA; CDR2 reads YNFKEQ. V gave up 5 bases and J gave up 6 bases, with 16 bases separating them. CDR3 loop: CASSISGLPSGELFF. The CDR3 DNA reads TGTGCCAGCAGCATTAGTGGGTTACCCTCCGGGGAGCTGTTTTTT.

This clonotype came up a few times. The rearrangement links TRBV7-9 to TRBJ2-1; D is possibly TRBD1 (6 bases). This CDR3 contains 15 residues. V was shortened by 1 base and J by 7 bases, with 14 bases between the two germline ends. Per germline, CDR1 SEHNR and CDR2 FQNEAQ (reference sequence). The CDR3 is CASSLGLSQGNEQFF. The CDR3 nucleotides are TGTGCCAGCAGCTTAGGGCTATCTCAGGGGAATGAGCAGTTCTTC.